This TCR beta chain was documented in a study of T cell responses to AZD1222 COVID-19 vaccine (TCRdb year 2021). Regarding the complete study: Because spike-specific TCR depth and breadth did not differ between the two schedules, AZD1222 recipients who got a second dose at roughly 4 weeks were pooled with those who got a second dose at roughly 12 weeks. A total of 233 trial participants underwent TCR sequencing, of whom 200 to 220 received two doses of AZD1222 and 26 received two doses of the MenACWY control vaccine. Enrollment into the trials was organized by age into subgroups of 18-55, 56-69 and 70-plus years, and those subgroups contained approximately 160, 26 and 62 TCR-sequenced participants, respectively. Broad study findings and their caveats: Conclusions about previously exposed vaccinees were limited because only six AZD1222 recipients were SARS-CoV-2 seropositive at baseline. Participants were mostly white British and included more females than males, and it was suggested by the authors that clonal diversity may have been underestimated. Nearly half of unique spike-specific TCRs reportedly recognized epitopes outside regions mutated in the B.1.351 and B.1.1.7 variants. The whole spike protein was spanned by vaccine-associated CD4 TCRs, and dominant responses were seen in regions 160-218 and 743-854. Because no day 14 peak-response samples were available, repertoires were characterized only after the peak T cell response. In the small 56-69-year group, the increase in depth fell short of significance, most likely because of low power. After two AZD1222 doses, spike-specific TCR breadth and depth were significantly higher than at day 0 and than in MenACWY recipients.

Reading from cysteine to phenylalanine, the CDR3 counts 13 amino acids. Only the CDR3 DNA is retained, 39 bases long and in frame from the first base. According to the germline V gene (reference sequence), CDR1 reads MNHEY and CDR2 reads SMNVEV. Relative to germline, V is 2 bases shorter and J is 1 base shorter, with 3 bases between their ends. What the time point label conveys for this sample: baseline before first vaccination. The vaccinee samples were drawn from two UK trials, COV001 and COV002, one of which was a single-blind randomized controlled phase 2/3 trial testing AZD1222 (ChAdOx1 nCoV-19) in healthy adults. Trial participant PBMC samples were collected at day 0 and day 28 after the second dose for TCRbeta chain sequencing. In regard to this clone: What antigen it recognizes has not been identified. The record has no base qualities; no much larger clone is one base away.

The CDR3 regions of human TCRbeta chains were analyzed by immunosequencing. Per the original workflow: TCRs in the repertoires were matched against a reference library of SARS-CoV-2-specific TCRs that had been generated with the MIRA antigen-specificity platform. Breadth meant the fraction of unique TCRs that were SARS-CoV-2-associated, whereas depth meant the fraction of total T cells that were SARS-CoV-2-associated. Each spike-specific TCR was assigned to its reactive spike region and to a CD4 or CD8 class using the MIRA data. Log10-transformed breadth and depth values were compared by one-way ANOVA with Sidak's multiple comparisons tests. TCRdb re-hosts the immuneACCESS table, in-frame sequences only. Its copies lack some clones; in the studies checked, an unresolved V gene accounts for under half of them, and the cause for the rest is not known. Clone size and the V and J calls come from that table; the DNA yielded D and trimming. The sample includes roughly 190,000 clones, with 80% to 95% observed a single time. Together, the top ten hold around 4% of the sample.

The sequence is built from TRBV27 and TRBJ1-3, with the D segment identity uncertain. Sample: peripheral blood, taken on day 0 of AZD1222 vaccination. The receptor was isolated from an adult in good health. CDR3 sequence: CASSLGSGNTIYF. The DNA sequence is TGTGCCAGCAGTTTAGGGTCTGGAAACACCATATATTTT.